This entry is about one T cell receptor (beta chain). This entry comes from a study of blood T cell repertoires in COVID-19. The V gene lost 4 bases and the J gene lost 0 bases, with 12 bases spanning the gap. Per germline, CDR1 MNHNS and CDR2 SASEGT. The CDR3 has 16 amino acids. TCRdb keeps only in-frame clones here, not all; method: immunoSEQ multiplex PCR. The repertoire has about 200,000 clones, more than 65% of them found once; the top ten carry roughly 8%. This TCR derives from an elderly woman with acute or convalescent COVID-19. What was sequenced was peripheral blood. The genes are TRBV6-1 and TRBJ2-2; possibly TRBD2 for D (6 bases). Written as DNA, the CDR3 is TGTGCCAGCAGTGCCCTCGGAGGGTCGAACACCGGGGAGCTGTTTTTT. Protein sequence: CASSALGGSNTGELFF.